Each of the 5 T cell receptor beta chains below was sequenced from the same sample in a study of T cell responses to AZD1222 COVID-19 vaccine. Sequencing was performed with immunoSEQ multiplex PCR; in TCRdb, only in-frame clones are kept and a portion is missing. The sample includes approximately 150,000 clones, 88% of them seen just once. The sample was peripheral blood, taken 28 days after the second AZD1222 dose. Receptors were obtained from an adult who received the AZD1222 COVID-19 vaccine.

The V gene is TRBV6-5, the J gene TRBJ1-5; D uncertain. This CDR3 has 14 amino acids. The germline CDR1 and CDR2 sequences are MNHEY and SVGAGI. V lost 2 bases to trimming and J lost 0 bases, with 5 bases between them. This CDR3 is CASSYRYSNQPQHF. The CDR3 DNA sequence: TGTGCCAGCAGTTACCGGTATAGCAATCAGCCCCAGCATTTT.

V usage is TRBV9 and J usage is TRBJ1-1, with 7 bases matching TRBD1. Germline V gene lookup returns CDR1 SGDLS and CDR2 YYNGEE. With 7 bases clipped from V and 1 base from J, the junction kept 4 bases outside the gene matches. The length of the CDR3 is 13 residues. The CDR3 DNA sequence: TGTGCCAGCGGACGACAGGGGAACACTGAAGCTTTCTTT. Translating it yields CASGRQGNTEAFF.

This clone was detected once. The chain joins TRBV6-4 to TRBJ2-2, with D perhaps being TRBD1 or TRBD2 (6 bases each). The V gene's germline CDR1 is MRHNA and CDR2 SNTAGT. Deletions cut 6 bases from V and 5 bases from J, with 13 bases between. The CDR3 is 14 residues long. CDR3 residues: CASRRQGRTGELFF. The CDR3 DNA sequence: TGTGCCAGCAGAAGGCAGGGGAGGACCGGGGAGCTGTTTTTT.

The chain joins TRBV5-4 to TRBJ1-2, with D uncertain. The ends were cut back, 2 bases at V and 3 bases at J, with 8 bases in the middle. The CDR3 consists of 13 residues. Per germline, CDR1 SGHNT and CDR2 YYREEE (reference sequence). In nucleotides, the CDR3 is TGTGCCAGCAGCTTCGGGAGTTACTATGGCTACACCTTC. Translation: CASSFGSYYGYTF.

J is TRBJ2-3 and V is TRBV20-1, with TRBD2 identical over 7 bases. Trimming cost V 3 bases and J 7 bases; bases outside gene matches: 10. The CDR3 runs 14 residues. Looked up from germline, CDR1 is DFQATT and CDR2 is SNEGSKA (reference sequence). CDR3 residues: CSASLRLAPNTQYF. The CDR3 DNA is TGCAGTGCTAGTTTACGACTAGCCCCTAATACGCAGTATTTT.